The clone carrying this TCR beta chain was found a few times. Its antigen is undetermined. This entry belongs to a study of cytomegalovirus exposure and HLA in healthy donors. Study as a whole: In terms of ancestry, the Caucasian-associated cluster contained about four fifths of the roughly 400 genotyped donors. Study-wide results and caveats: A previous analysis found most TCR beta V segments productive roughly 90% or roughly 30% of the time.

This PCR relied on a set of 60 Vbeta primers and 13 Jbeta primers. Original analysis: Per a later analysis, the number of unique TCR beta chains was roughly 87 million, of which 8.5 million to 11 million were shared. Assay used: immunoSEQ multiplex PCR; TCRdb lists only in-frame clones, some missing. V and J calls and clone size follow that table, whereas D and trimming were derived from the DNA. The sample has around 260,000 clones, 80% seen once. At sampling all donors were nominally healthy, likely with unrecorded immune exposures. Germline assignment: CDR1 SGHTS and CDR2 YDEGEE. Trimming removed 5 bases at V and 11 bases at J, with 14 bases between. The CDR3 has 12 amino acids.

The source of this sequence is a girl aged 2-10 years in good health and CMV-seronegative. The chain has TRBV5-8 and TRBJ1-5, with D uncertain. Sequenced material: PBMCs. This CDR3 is CASSPRGMSQHF. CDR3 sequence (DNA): TGTGCCAGCAGTCCGCGAGGTATGTCCCAGCATTTT.